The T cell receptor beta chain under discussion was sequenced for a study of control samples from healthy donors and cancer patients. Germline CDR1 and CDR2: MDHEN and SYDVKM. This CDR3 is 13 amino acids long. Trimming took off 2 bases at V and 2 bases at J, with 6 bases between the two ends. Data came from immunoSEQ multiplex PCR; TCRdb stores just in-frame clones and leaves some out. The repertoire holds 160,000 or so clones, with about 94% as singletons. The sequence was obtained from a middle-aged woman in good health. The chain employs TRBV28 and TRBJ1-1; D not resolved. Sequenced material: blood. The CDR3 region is CASSLRTNTEAFF. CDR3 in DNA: TGTGCCAGCAGTTTAAGGACCAACACTGAAGCTTTCTTT. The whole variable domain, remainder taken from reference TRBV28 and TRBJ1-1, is DVKVTQSSRYLVKRTGEKVFLECVQDMDHENMFWYRQDPGLGLRLIYFSYDVKMKEKGDIPEGYSVSREKKERFSLILESASTNQTSMYLCASSLRTNTEAFFGQGTRLTVV.